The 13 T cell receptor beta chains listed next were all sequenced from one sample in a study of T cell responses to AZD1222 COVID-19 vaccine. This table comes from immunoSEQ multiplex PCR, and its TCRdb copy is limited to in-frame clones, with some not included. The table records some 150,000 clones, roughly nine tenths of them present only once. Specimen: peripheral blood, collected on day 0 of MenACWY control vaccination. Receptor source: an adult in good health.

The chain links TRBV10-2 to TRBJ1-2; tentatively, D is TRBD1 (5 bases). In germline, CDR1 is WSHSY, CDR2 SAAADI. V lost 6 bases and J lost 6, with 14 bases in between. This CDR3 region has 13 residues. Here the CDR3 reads CASSGGQYNGYTF. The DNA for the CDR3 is TGCGCCAGCAGCGGGGGTCAGTACAATGGCTACACCTTC.

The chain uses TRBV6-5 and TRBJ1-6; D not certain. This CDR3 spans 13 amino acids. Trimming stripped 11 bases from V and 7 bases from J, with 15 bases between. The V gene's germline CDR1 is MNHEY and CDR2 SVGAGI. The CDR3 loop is CACFDGGNSPLHF. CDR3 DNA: TGTGCCTGTTTCGACGGTGGGAATTCACCCCTCCACTTT.

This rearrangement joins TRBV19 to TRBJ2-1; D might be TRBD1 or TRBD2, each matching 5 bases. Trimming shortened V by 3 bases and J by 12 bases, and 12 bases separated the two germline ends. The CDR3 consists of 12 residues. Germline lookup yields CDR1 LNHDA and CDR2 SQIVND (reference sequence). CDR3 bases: TGTGCCAGTAGTATCTCAGGTGGGGGGCAGTTCTTC. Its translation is CASSISGGGQFF.

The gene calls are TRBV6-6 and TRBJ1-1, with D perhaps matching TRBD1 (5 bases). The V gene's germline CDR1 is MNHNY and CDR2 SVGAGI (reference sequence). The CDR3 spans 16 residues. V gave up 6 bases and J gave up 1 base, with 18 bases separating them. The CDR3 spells CASSRGTGTANTEAFF. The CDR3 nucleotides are TGTGCCAGCAGCCGAGGTACCGGGACGGCGAACACTGAAGCTTTCTTT.

The CDR3 is CASSFVGTANTEAFF. CDR3 coding DNA: TGTGCCAGCAGCTTTGTCGGGACCGCGAACACTGAAGCTTTCTTT. This rearrangement joins TRBV5-6 to TRBJ1-1; D perhaps matches TRBD1 (5 bases). This CDR3 spans 15 amino acids. V dropped 2 bases and J dropped 1 base, with 12 bases sitting between them. Germline CDR1 and CDR2: SGHDT and YYEEEE.

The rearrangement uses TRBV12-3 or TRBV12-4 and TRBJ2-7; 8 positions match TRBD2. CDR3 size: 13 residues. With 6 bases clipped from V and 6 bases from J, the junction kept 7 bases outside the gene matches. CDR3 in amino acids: CASRREGSAEQYF. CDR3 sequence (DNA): TGTGCCAGCAGACGGGAGGGATCCGCCGAGCAGTACTTC.

The CDR3 reads CASSSGLATNTGELFF. For the CDR3, the DNA is TGCGCCAGCAGTTCGGGACTAGCGACGAACACCGGGGAGCTGTTTTTT. V gene TRBV5-1 combines with J gene TRBJ2-2; 10 bases agree with TRBD2. Per the germline V gene, CDR1 is SGHRS and CDR2 is YFSETQ. With V trimmed by 5 bases and J by 0 bases, 4 bases remained unmatched. This CDR3 is 16 amino acids long.

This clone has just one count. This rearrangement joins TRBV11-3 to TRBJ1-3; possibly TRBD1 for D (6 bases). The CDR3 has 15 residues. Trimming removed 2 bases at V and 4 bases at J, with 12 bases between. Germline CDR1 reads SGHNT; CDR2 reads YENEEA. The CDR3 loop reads CASSLMGAEGNTIYF. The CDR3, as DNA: TGTGCCAGCAGCTTAATGGGGGCTGAGGGAAACACCATATATTTT.

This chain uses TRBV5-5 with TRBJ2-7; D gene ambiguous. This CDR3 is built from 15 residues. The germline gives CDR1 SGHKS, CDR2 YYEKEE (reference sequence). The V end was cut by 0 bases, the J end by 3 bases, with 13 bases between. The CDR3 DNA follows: TGTGCCAGCAGCTTGGGGGATGGACGAGACTACGAGCAGTACTTC. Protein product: CASSLGDGRDYEQYF. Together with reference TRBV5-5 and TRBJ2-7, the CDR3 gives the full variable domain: DAGVTQSPTHLIKTRGQQVTLRCSPISGHKSVSWYQQVLGQGPQFIFQYYEKEERGRGNFPDRFSARQFPNYSSELNVNALLLGDSALYLCASSLGDGRDYEQYFGPGTRLTVT.

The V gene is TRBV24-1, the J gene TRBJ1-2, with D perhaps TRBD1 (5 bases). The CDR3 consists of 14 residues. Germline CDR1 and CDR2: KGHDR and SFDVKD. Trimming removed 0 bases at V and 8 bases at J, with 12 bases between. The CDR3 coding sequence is TGTGCCACCAGTGATTTGGACAGCCAGCGAGGCTACACCTTC. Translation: CATSDLDSQRGYTF.

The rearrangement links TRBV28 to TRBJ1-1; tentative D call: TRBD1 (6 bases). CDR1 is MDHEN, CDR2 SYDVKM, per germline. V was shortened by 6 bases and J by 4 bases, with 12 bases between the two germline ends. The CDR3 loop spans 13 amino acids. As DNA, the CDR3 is TGTGCCAGCAGCTACAGGGTGACCACTGAAGCTTTCTTT. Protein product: CASSYRVTTEAFF.

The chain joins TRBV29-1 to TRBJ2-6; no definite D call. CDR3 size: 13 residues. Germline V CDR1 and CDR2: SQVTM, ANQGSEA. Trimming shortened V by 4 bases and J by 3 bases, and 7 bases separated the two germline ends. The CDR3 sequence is CSVVRNGANVLTF. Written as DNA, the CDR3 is TGCAGCGTTGTTCGCAATGGGGCCAACGTCCTGACTTTC.

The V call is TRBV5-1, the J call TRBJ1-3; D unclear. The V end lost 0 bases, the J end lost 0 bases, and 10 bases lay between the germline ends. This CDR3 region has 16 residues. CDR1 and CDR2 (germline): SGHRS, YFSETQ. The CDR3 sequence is CASSLEPHHSGNTIYF. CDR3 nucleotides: TGCGCCAGCAGCTTGGAACCCCATCACTCTGGAAACACCATATATTTT.